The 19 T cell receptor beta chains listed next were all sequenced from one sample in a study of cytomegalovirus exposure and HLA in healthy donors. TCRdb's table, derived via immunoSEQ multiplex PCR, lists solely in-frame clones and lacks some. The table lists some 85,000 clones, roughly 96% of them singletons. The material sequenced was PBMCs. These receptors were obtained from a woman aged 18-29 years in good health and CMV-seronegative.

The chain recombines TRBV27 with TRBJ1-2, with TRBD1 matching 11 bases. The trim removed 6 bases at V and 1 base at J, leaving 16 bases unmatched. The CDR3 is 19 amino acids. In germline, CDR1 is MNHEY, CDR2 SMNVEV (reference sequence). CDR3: CASSPGQGDPSLVNYGYTF. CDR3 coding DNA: TGTGCCAGCAGCCCGGGACAGGGGGACCCTTCGCTAGTTAACTATGGCTACACCTTC.

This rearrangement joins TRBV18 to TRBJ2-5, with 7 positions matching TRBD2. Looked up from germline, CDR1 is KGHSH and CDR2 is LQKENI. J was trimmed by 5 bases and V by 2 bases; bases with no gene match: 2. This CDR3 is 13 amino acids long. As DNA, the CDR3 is TGTGCCAGCTCACCAACTAGCGCGGAGACCCAGTACTTC. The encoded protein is CASSPTSAETQYF.

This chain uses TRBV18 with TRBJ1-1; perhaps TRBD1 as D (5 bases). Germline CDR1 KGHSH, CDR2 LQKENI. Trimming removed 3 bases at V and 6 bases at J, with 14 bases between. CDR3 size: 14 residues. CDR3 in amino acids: CASSPKPGNSEAFF. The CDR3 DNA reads TGTGCCAGCTCACCCAAACCAGGGAATTCTGAAGCTTTCTTT.

The DNA for the CDR3 is TGTGCCTGGAATACGGGCGGGGATAGAAAACTGTTTTTT. As protein: CAWNTGGDRKLFF. This chain uses TRBV30 with TRBJ1-4; D is unresolved. The CDR3 loop spans 13 amino acids. Germline V gives CDR1 GTSNPN, CDR2 SVGIG (reference sequence). Trimming stripped 4 bases from V and 10 bases from J, with 16 bases between.

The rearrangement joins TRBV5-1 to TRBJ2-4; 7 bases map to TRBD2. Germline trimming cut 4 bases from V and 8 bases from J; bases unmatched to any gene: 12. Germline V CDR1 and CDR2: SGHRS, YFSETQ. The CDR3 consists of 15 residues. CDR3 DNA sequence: TGCGCCAGCAGCGAGATTACAGCGGGGAGAGACATTCAGTACTTC. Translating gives CASSEITAGRDIQYF.

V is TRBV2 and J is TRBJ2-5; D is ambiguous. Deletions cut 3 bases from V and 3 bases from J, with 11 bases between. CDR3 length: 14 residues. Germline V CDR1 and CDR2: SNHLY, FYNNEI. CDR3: CASSEIAREETQYF. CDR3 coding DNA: TGTGCCAGCAGTGAGATCGCTCGGGAAGAGACCCAGTACTTC.

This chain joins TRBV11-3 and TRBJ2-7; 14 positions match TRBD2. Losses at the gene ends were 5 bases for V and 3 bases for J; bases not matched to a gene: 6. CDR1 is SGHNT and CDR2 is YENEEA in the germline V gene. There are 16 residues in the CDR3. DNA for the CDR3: TGTGCCAGCAGCCCGGGACTAGCGGGAGTAAGCTACGAGCAGTACTTC. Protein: CASSPGLAGVSYEQYF.

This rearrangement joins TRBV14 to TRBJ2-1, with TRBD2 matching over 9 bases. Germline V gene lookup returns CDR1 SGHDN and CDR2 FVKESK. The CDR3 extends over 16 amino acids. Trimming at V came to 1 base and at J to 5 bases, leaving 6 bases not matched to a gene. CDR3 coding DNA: TGTGCCAGCAGCCAAGTAGCGGGAGCACAAAACAATGAGCAGTTCTTC. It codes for CASSQVAGAQNNEQFF.

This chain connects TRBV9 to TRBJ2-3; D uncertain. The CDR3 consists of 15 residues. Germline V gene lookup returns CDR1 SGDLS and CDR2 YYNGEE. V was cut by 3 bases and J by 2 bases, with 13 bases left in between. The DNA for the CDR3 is TGTGCCAGCAGCGGAACTTTACTTCACACAGATACGCAGTATTTT. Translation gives CASSGTLLHTDTQYF.

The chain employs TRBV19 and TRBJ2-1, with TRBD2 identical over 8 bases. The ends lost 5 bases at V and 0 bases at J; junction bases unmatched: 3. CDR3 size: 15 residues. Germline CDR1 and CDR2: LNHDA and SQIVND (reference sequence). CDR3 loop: CASSPSGSSYNEQFF. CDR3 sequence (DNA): TGTGCCAGTAGTCCCAGCGGGAGCTCCTACAATGAGCAGTTCTTC.

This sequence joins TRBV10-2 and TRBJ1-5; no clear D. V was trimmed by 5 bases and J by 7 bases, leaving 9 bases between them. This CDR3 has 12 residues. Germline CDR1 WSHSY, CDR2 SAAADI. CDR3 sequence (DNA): TGCGCCAGCAGTTCCGGGTACCAGCCCCAGCATTTT. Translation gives CASSSGYQPQHF.

CDR3 DNA sequence: TGTGCCAGTAGTCTCATTCACAGTGAAGCTTTCTTT. Amino acids: CASSLIHSEAFF. V usage is TRBV19 and J usage is TRBJ1-1; D gene unclear. The CDR3 contains 12 residues. Trimming shortened V by 5 bases and J by 7 bases, and 11 bases separated the two germline ends. The germline gives CDR1 LNHDA, CDR2 SQIVND (reference sequence).

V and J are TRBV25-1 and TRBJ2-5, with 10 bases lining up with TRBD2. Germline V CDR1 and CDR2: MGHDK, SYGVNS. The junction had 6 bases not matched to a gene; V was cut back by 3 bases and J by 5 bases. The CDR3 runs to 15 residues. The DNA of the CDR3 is TGTGCCAGCAGTGATAGCGGGAGGTTCCCGGAGACCCAGTACTTC. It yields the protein CASSDSGRFPETQYF. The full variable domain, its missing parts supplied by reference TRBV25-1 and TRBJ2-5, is EADIYQTPRYLVIGTGKKITLECSQTMGHDKMYWYQQDPGMELHLIHYSYGVNSTEKGDLSSESTVSRIRTEHFPLTLESARPSHTSQYLCASSDSGRFPETQYFGPGTRLLVL.

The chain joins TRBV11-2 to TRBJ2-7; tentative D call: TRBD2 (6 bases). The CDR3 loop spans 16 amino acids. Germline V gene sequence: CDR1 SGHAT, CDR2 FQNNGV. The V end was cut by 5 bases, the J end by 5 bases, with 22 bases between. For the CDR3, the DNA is TGTGCCAGCAGCCAGAAATGGGCGGGATGGGTAGACGAGCAGTACTTC. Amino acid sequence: CASSQKWAGWVDEQYF.

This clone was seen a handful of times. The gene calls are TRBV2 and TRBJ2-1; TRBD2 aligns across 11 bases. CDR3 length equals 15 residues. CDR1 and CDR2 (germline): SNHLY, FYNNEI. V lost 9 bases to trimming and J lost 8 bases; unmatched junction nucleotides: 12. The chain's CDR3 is CARDTQTSGIYEQFF. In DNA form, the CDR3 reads TGTGCCAGGGACACCCAGACTAGCGGGATCTATGAGCAGTTCTTC.

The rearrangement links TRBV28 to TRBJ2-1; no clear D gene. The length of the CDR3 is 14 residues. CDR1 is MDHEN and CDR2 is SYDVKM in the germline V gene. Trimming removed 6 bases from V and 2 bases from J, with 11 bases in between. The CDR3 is CASRPQRAYNEQFF. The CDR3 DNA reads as TGTGCCAGCAGACCCCAGCGCGCCTACAATGAGCAGTTCTTC. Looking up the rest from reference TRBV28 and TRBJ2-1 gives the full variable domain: DVKVTQSSRYLVKRTGEKVFLECVQDMDHENMFWYRQDPGLGLRLIYFSYDVKMKEKGDIPEGYSVSREKKERFSLILESASTNQTSMYLCASRPQRAYNEQFFGPGTRLTVL.

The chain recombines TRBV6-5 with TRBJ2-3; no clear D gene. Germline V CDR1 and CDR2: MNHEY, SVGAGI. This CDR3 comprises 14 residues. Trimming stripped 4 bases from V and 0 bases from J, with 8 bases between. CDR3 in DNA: TGTGCCAGCAGTTCTCTCACTAGCACAGATACGCAGTATTTT. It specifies CASSSLTSTDTQYF.

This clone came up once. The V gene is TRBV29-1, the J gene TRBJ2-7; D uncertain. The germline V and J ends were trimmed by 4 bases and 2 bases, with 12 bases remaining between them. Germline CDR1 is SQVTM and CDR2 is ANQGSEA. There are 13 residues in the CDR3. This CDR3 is CSVGADPAYEQYF. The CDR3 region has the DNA TGCAGCGTTGGGGCTGATCCAGCCTACGAGCAGTACTTC.

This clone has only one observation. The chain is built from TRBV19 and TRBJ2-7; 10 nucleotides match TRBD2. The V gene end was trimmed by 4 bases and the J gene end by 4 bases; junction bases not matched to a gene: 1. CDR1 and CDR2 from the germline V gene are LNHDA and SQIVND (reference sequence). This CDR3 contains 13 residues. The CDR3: CASSTSGGYEQYF. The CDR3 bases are TGTGCCAGTAGTACTAGCGGGGGATACGAGCAGTACTTC.